This T cell receptor (beta chain) was documented in a study of T cells in women clearing cervical HPV infection. Per the germline V gene, CDR1 is SGHTA and CDR2 is FQGTGA. The CDR3 is 17 residues long. This table comes from immunoSEQ multiplex PCR, and its TCRdb copy is limited to in-frame clones, with some not included. The sample totals around 39,000 clones; its top ten clones hold around 1.7%. Overall study results and limits: Cases carried less TRBV6-7 than controls: roughly 0.11% versus 0.16%. CIN3+ cases had significantly higher TCR richness than controls; evenness did not differ.

With respect to this clone: Its antigen is not identified. The missing CDR3 end, 3 residues past where the read stops, is filled in from the germline J gene.

The TCR sequence derives from a woman aged 18 to 75 with a cervical HPV16 infection that either progressed to CIN3+ or cleared (not recorded which). Sequencing was done on a sample of blood buffy coat. The chain employs TRBV7-3 and TRBJ1-2, with 9 bases that match TRBD1. This CDR3 reads CASSLTATGGGHNDYTF. CDR3 DNA, as far as it was read: TGTGCCAGCAGCTTAACTGCGACAGGGGGAGGTCACAATGAC.